This T cell receptor (beta chain) was observed in a study of OX40 agonist ivuxolimab in advanced cancers. Study-level information: Dose-escalation patients were diagnosed with hepatocellular carcinoma, melanoma, renal cell cancer or head and neck cancer. Eligibility rules accepted prior anti-PD-1, anti-PD-L1 or anti-CTLA-4 therapy, and around 44% had some.

Findings and limits, study-wide: CD8+ T cells were the subset that, on average, had more expanded clones than CD4+.

Points on this clone: What it recognizes is unknown.

Profiling relied on immunoSEQ multiplex PCR, and the TCRdb table lists in-frame clones only, not all of them. The profile shows about 90,000 clones, roughly 93% of them singletons. Sequencing used CD4+ or CD8+ T cells sorted from blood, obtained in a trial of the OX40 agonist ivuxolimab. The TCR comes from an adult with an advanced solid tumor such as melanoma, head and neck, liver or kidney cancer.

In DNA form, the CDR3 reads TGCAGCGGCTCTGACGGGCTGGAGACTGAAGCTTTCTTT. Its protein product is CSGSDGLETEAFF. V gene TRBV29-1 combines with J gene TRBJ1-1, with D unresolved. The CDR3 extends over 13 amino acids. CDR1 and CDR2 (germline): SQVTM, ANQGSEA. V gave up 7 bases and J gave up 5 bases, with 17 bases separating them.